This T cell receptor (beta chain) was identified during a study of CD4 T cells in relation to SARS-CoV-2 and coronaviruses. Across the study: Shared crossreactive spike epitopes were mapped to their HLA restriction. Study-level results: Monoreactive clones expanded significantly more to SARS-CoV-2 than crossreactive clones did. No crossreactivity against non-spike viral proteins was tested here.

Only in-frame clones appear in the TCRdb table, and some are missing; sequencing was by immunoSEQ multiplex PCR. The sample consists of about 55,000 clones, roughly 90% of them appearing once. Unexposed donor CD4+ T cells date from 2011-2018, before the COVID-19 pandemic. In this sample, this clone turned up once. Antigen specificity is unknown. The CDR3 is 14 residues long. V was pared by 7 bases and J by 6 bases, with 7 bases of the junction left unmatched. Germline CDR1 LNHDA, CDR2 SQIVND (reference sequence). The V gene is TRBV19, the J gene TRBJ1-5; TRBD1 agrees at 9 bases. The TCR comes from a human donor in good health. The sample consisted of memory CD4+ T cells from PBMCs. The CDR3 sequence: CASIKQGAGQPQHF. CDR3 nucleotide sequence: TGTGCCAGTATAAAACAGGGGGCTGGTCAGCCCCAGCATTTT.